This TCR beta chain comes out of a study of blood T cell repertoires in COVID-19. At the level of the study: Donors in Cohort 3 who had recovered were those with two negative PCRs, healthcare professional clearance, or resolution of their symptoms. COVID-19 samples collected from the United States, Italy and Spain covered acute and convalescent phases. Sample material is recorded as cDNA or gDNA derived from T cells, B-cell-depleted T cells, or PBMCs.

The CDR3 is 13 amino acids. Trimming removed 4 bases at V and 5 bases at J, with 7 bases between. Germline values: CDR1 SGHDT, CDR2 YYEEEE. The repertoire was sequenced with immunoSEQ multiplex PCR; TCRdb's copy has only in-frame clones and lacks some. The data contain hundreds of thousands of clones, about 88% of them singletons. Donors were grouped by their self-reported clinical history. This rearrangement joins TRBV5-6 to TRBJ1-6; the D gene is possibly TRBD1 (6 bases). The clonotype was recovered from a woman aged 60-75 years in a cohort exposed to, infected with or recovered from COVID-19 (not recorded which). Sequenced material: PBMCs or T cells enriched from blood (not recorded which). The CDR3 sequence is CASSRTDNSPLHF. The CDR3 DNA sequence: TGTGCCAGCAGCCGGACAGATAATTCACCCCTCCACTTT.